Listed here are 3 T cell receptor beta chains from one sample, sequenced in a study of blood T cell repertoires in COVID-19 (TCRdb year 2020). Libraries were prepared through the immunoSEQ multiplex PCR assay. Here the immuneACCESS table is served through TCRdb, limited to in-frame sequences with V and J called. Missing clones are a known gap in these copies; in checked studies unresolved V genes cover under half, and the rest lacks a known reason. This sample has 200,000 to 250,000 clones in its table, and 70% to 90% of those were observed once. The ten biggest clones cover roughly 19% of the sample. Sequencing was performed on peripheral blood. The receptors were gathered from a man in his fifties with COVID-19, enrolled during active disease.

This clone occurred a few times. The rearrangement joins TRBV27 to TRBJ2-1; 13 nucleotides line up with TRBD2. The CDR3 sequence is 16 residues long. With V trimmed by 5 bases and J by 4 bases, 5 bases remained unmatched. Germline CDR1 and CDR2: MNHEY and SMNVEV (reference sequence). CDR3: CASSPRLAGGYNEQFF. CDR3 sequence (DNA): TGTGCCAGCAGTCCCCGACTAGCGGGGGGATACAATGAGCAGTTCTTC.

The chain joins TRBV7-2 to TRBJ2-1, with 12 bases matching TRBD2. CDR1 is SGHTA and CDR2 is FQGNSA in the germline V gene. Trimming cost V 1 base and J 6 bases; bases outside gene matches: 10. This CDR3 spans 18 amino acids. CDR3 sequence (DNA): TGTGCCAGCAGCTTAGTCGCGACTAGCGGGGGCCGGGGCAATGAGCAGTTCTTC. It codes for CASSLVATSGGRGNEQFF. Variable domain in full (rest from reference TRBV7-2 and TRBJ2-1): GAGVSQSPSNKVTEKGKDVELRCDPISGHTALYWYRQSLGQGLEFLIYFQGNSAPDKSGLPSDRFSAERTGGSVSTLTIQRTQQEDSAVYLCASSLVATSGGRGNEQFFGPGTRLTVL.

This sequence joins TRBV27 and TRBJ2-7, with D tentatively TRBD1 (6 bases). Trimming removed 2 bases from V and 2 bases from J, with 16 bases in between. Germline V gene data show CDR1 as MNHEY and CDR2 as SMNVEV (reference sequence). CDR3 size: 16 residues. The CDR3 protein is CASSLAPRTVTYEQYF. CDR3 coding DNA: TGTGCCAGCAGTTTAGCTCCCAGGACAGTCACCTACGAGCAGTACTTC.